Reported below is one T cell receptor (beta chain). The target antigen is unknown. These data are taken from a study of T cells after yellow fever vaccination. J lost 8 bases, V lost 3 bases, and 5 bases had no gene match. The CDR3 spans 15 residues. TCRdb re-called the 5' RACE reads with MiXCR, one entry per CDR3 protein. The sample has 400,000 or so distinct CDR3 sequences; around a sixth are singletons. Study observations and caveats: Primary-vaccination clones mostly resurfaced post-booster (96% CD4, approximately 90% CD8). A small proportion of clonotypes was detected in both the CD4 and CD8 compartments. On re-exposure, the response was weaker but peaked faster, at day 5 versus 15.

This clonotype was obtained from a man between 18 and 29 years old who received the YFV17D yellow fever vaccine. Sequences were derived from PBMCs, sampled before the yellow fever booster vaccination. This chain joins TRBV12-3 or TRBV12-4 and TRBJ2-1; TRBD2 agrees at 12 bases. CDR3 region: CASSFASGGEDEQFF. The CDR3 DNA reads as TGTGCCAGCAGTTTTGCTAGCGGGGGGGAGGATGAGCAGTTCTTC.